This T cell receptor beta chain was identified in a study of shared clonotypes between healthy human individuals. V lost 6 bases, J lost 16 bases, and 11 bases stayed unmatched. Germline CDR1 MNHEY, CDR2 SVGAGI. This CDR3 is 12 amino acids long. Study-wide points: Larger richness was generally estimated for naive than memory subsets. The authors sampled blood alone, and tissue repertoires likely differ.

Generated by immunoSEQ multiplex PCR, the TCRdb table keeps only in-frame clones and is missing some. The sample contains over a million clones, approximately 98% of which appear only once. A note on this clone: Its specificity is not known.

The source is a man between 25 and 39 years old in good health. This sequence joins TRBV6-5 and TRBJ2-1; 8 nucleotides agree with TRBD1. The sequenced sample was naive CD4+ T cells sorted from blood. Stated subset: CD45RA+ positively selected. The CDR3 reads CASSGRQGHFFF. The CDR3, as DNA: TGTGCCAGCAGCGGGAGACAGGGGCATTTTTTCTTC.